These 21 T cell receptor beta chains originate from one sample sequenced in a study of blood T cells in healthy people across ages. A sample-barcoded 5' primer and a J-beta primer mix were used in a second PCR of roughly 7 to 11 cycles. MiXCR, run by TCRdb on the 5' RACE reads, gives a single entry per CDR3 protein. In the table there are some 760,000 distinct CDR3 sequences, roughly 25% of which are singletons. These data also formed part of another study, on T cells of mothers and their children.

Sample: blood. These TCRs come from a boy between 10 and 17 years old in good health.

This clonotype was detected only a few times. In nucleotides, the CDR3 is TGTGCCAGCAGCCCCAGGACAGCCACAGATACGCAGTATTTT. It yields the protein CASSPRTATDTQYF. This rearrangement joins TRBV7-9 to TRBJ2-3, with D perhaps matching TRBD1 (6 bases). With 5 bases removed from V and 2 bases from J, the gap between germline ends came to 11 bases. In germline, CDR1 is SEHNR, CDR2 FQNEAQ (reference sequence). The CDR3 sequence is 14 residues long.

This sequence joins TRBV6-6 and TRBJ1-5; 9 positions match TRBD1. The CDR3 extends over 16 amino acids. Germline lookup yields CDR1 MNHNY and CDR2 SVGAGI (reference sequence). With 0 bases clipped from V and 7 bases from J, the junction kept 7 bases outside the gene matches. The CDR3 here is CASSYSAGQGGQPQHF. The CDR3, as DNA: TGTGCCAGCAGTTACTCCGCGGGACAGGGAGGACAGCCCCAGCATTTT.

This clonotype has a handful of counts. The chain is built from TRBV7-2 and TRBJ2-5, with D hard to call. V shed 5 bases and J shed 5 bases, with 12 bases lying between them. The CDR3 totals 13 residues. Germline V gives CDR1 SGHTA, CDR2 FQGNSA. The CDR3 loop reads CASSLLIGETQYF. The DNA for the CDR3 is TGTGCCAGCAGCCTGCTCATTGGGGAGACCCAGTACTTC. The complete variable domain, with remaining parts taken from reference TRBV7-2 and TRBJ2-5, reads GAGVSQSPSNKVTEKGKDVELRCDPISGHTALYWYRQSLGQGLEFLIYFQGNSAPDKSGLPSDRFSAERTGGSVSTLTIQRTQQEDSAVYLCASSLLIGETQYFGPGTRLLVL.

The table lists this clonotype with many counts. The chain couples TRBV4-1 to TRBJ1-5; TRBD1 matches at 8 bases. V gave up 6 bases and J gave up 2 bases; unmatched junction bases: 6. Germline V CDR1 and CDR2: MGHRA, YSYEKL. This CDR3 contains 15 residues. The CDR3 spells CASSPGGAGNQPQHF. Written as DNA, the CDR3 is TGCGCCAGCAGTCCAGGGGGCGCGGGCAATCAGCCCCAGCATTTT.

This clonotype was recorded once. The chain links TRBV3-1 to TRBJ2-7; D remains ambiguous. Germline-derived CDR1 and CDR2 are LGHDT and YNNKEL (reference sequence). The CDR3 runs 14 residues. Trimming removed 0 bases from V and 7 bases from J, with 13 bases in between. The CDR3 here is CASSQEGLTGEQYF. The CDR3 DNA reads as TGTGCCAGCAGCCAAGAAGGGCTGACGGGTGAGCAGTACTTC.

This clonotype was seen more than once but under ten times. The rearrangement uses TRBV20-1 and TRBJ2-5; 9 bases match TRBD1. The CDR3 runs to 14 residues. Trimming cost V 6 bases and J 0 bases; bases outside gene matches: 5. CDR1 is DFQATT and CDR2 is SNEGSKA in the germline V gene (reference sequence). The CDR3 region is CSASDRGYQETQYF. The CDR3 DNA is TGCAGTGCGTCTGACAGGGGGTACCAAGAGACCCAGTACTTC.

This clonotype was counted a few times. V is TRBV20-1 and J is TRBJ2-5, with D possibly being TRBD1 (5 bases). The V gene's germline CDR1 is DFQATT and CDR2 SNEGSKA (reference sequence). V was pared by 2 bases and J by 5 bases, with 24 bases between. This CDR3 is built from 17 residues. CDR3 protein: CSARHRSQAVFRETQYF. The CDR3 DNA reads as TGCAGTGCTAGACATCGGTCACAGGCGGTATTCCGGGAGACCCAGTACTTC.

This clonotype has more than one count but fewer than ten. V is TRBV7-9 and J is TRBJ1-4; D may be TRBD1 (5 bases). Germline V lookup: CDR1 SEHNR, CDR2 FQNEAQ (reference sequence). The CDR3 is 15 amino acids. V was trimmed by 3 bases and J by 0 bases, leaving 8 bases between them. CDR3 nucleotide sequence: TGTGCCAGCAGCTTCGACAGCCCAACTAATGAAAAACTGTTTTTT. It codes for CASSFDSPTNEKLFF.

This clonotype showed up just a few times. This sequence joins TRBV5-1 and TRBJ2-5; D might be TRBD2 (6 bases). CDR3 length: 14 amino acids. V lost 1 base, J lost 4 bases, and 11 bases lay in between. The germline CDR1 and CDR2 sequences are SGHRS and YFSETQ. The CDR3 DNA reads TGCGCCAGCAGCTTGACACTAGCTGTAGAGACCCAGTACTTC. Its translation is CASSLTLAVETQYF. The whole variable domain, remainder taken from reference TRBV5-1 and TRBJ2-5, is KAGVTQTPRYLIKTRGQQVTLSCSPISGHRSVSWYQQTPGQGLQFLFEYFSETQRNKGNFPGRFSGRQFSNSRSEMNVSTLELGDSALYLCASSLTLAVETQYFGPGTRLLVL.

This clonotype was counted a few times. This rearrangement joins TRBV11-3 to TRBJ2-1; D perhaps matches TRBD2 (5 bases). The length of the CDR3 is 16 residues. Germline V CDR1 and CDR2: SGHNT, YENEEA. The V gene lost 5 bases and the J gene lost 0 bases, with 14 bases spanning the gap. CDR3 region: CASSVRSGSSYNEQFF. As DNA, the CDR3 is TGTGCCAGCAGCGTAAGAAGCGGTAGCTCCTACAATGAGCAGTTCTTC.

This clonotype was counted only a few times. V usage is TRBV4-1 and J usage is TRBJ1-4, with TRBD1 matching over 7 bases. The junction had 11 bases not matched to a gene; V was cut back by 3 bases and J by 7 bases. The CDR3 is 16 residues long. Germline V gene sequence: CDR1 MGHRA, CDR2 YSYEKL. CDR3 DNA: TGCGCCAGCAGCCACCCCCGTCAGGGGGAGAGTGAAAAACTGTTTTTT. This gives the protein CASSHPRQGESEKLFF.

The chain carries TRBV9 and TRBJ1-4; the D is unclear. The V gene's germline CDR1 is SGDLS and CDR2 YYNGEE. The CDR3 totals 15 residues. Trimming took off 0 bases at V and 7 bases at J, with 13 bases between the two ends. The CDR3 is CASSVEGSTGEKLFF. Written as DNA, the CDR3 is TGTGCCAGCAGCGTAGAGGGATCTACCGGTGAAAAACTGTTTTTT.

V and J are TRBV6-5 and TRBJ1-2, with D perhaps TRBD1 (5 bases). Trimming cost V 0 bases and J 5 bases, with 22 bases left between them. Germline assignment: CDR1 MNHEY and CDR2 SVGAGI. The CDR3 is 18 residues long. CDR3: CASSYSNLGAVGTYGYTF. CDR3 nucleotides: TGTGCCAGCAGTTACTCAAATTTGGGAGCGGTAGGGACTTATGGCTACACCTTC.

This clonotype was detected a few times. This rearrangement joins TRBV5-1 to TRBJ2-2, with D unclear. Looked up from germline, CDR1 is SGHRS and CDR2 is YFSETQ. The CDR3 runs 15 residues. The V end was cut by 0 bases, the J end by 2 bases, with 8 bases between. The CDR3 region has the DNA TGCGCCAGCAGCTTGGGAGCTCCTAACACCGGGGAGCTGTTTTTT. The encoded protein is CASSLGAPNTGELFF.

This clonotype was seen a handful of times. The J gene is TRBJ2-1, the V gene TRBV6-2 or TRBV6-3, with D tentatively TRBD2 (5 bases). From germline, CDR1 is MNHEY and CDR2 SVGEGT. The CDR3 extends over 15 amino acids. The V gene lost 10 bases and the J gene lost 5 bases, with 21 bases spanning the gap. For the CDR3, the DNA is TGTGCCACCGTACAGCCGGGAAAAGTTAACAATGAGCAGTTCTTC. This translates into CATVQPGKVNNEQFF.

This clonotype was detected only a few times. V is TRBV7-2 and J is TRBJ2-3; D perhaps matches TRBD2 (5 bases). This CDR3 contains 16 residues. With 2 bases removed from V and 3 bases from J, the gap between germline ends came to 15 bases. Germline V gives CDR1 SGHTA, CDR2 FQGNSA. The CDR3 spells CASSLSHGRRTDTQYF. Written as DNA, the CDR3 is TGTGCCAGCAGCTTATCCCACGGACGGAGGACAGATACGCAGTATTTT. The full variable domain, in which reference TRBV7-2 and TRBJ2-3 provide the parts outside the CDR3, is GAGVSQSPSNKVTEKGKDVELRCDPISGHTALYWYRQSLGQGLEFLIYFQGNSAPDKSGLPSDRFSAERTGGSVSTLTIQRTQQEDSAVYLCASSLSHGRRTDTQYFGPGTRLTVL.

The table lists this clonotype with a few counts. The chain has TRBV7-6 and TRBJ1-3; D is possibly TRBD1 (6 bases). The CDR3 has 16 amino acids. Germline CDR1 reads SGHVS; CDR2 reads FNYEAQ. Between the trimmed V and J ends, which lost 3 bases and 0 bases, there was a span of 12 bases. The CDR3 DNA sequence: TGTGCCAGCAGCTTGCGACAGGAAAACTCTGGAAACACCATATATTTT. Protein: CASSLRQENSGNTIYF.

This clonotype was detected only a few times. The V and J genes are TRBV28 and TRBJ2-3; 8 bases align to TRBD2. CDR3 length: 17 residues. Germline CDR1 and CDR2: MDHEN and SYDVKM. With 5 bases clipped from V and 4 bases from J, the junction kept 14 bases outside the gene matches. The CDR3 DNA reads as TGTGCCAGCAGTGAGGGAAGACTAGCGTATAACCCAGATACGCAGTATTTT. Protein sequence: CASSEGRLAYNPDTQYF.

This sequence joins TRBV7-2 and TRBJ2-1, with D hard to call. Germline CDR1 reads SGHTA; CDR2 reads FQGNSA. This CDR3 comprises 14 residues. Trimming left V 4 bases short and J 8 bases short, with 15 bases between. The CDR3 is CASSYSLSKDEQFF. DNA for the CDR3: TGTGCCAGCAGCTACTCCCTCTCTAAGGATGAGCAGTTCTTC.

This clonotype was seen more than once but under ten times. The rearrangement links TRBV29-1 to TRBJ1-2; 9 positions agree with TRBD1. Germline V lookup: CDR1 SQVTM, CDR2 ANQGSEA. CDR3 size: 13 residues. Trimming removed 3 bases from V and 7 bases from J; junction bases left unmatched: 6. CDR3 region: CSVDRTGVAGYTF. The CDR3, as DNA: TGCAGCGTTGATAGGACAGGGGTAGCTGGCTACACCTTC.

A remark on this clonotype: Given a much more abundant clone one base away, this may be a read error. The chain is built from TRBV20-1 and TRBJ2-5, with 13 bases identical to TRBD2. The CDR3 runs to 18 residues. CDR1 is DFQATT, CDR2 SNEGSKA, per germline (reference sequence). J gave up 1 base and V 5 bases, and 13 bases lay outside the gene matches. The CDR3 sequence is CSAGMAGLAGVFQETQYF. In nucleotides, the CDR3 is TGCAGTGCTGGAATGGCTGGACTAGCGGGAGTCTTCCAAGAGACCCAGTACTTC.